The TCR beta chain under discussion was sequenced for a study of blood T cell repertoires in COVID-19. About the research overall: Both acute and convalescent COVID-19 samples were obtained from the United States, Italy and Spain. From T cells, B-cell-depleted T cells, or PBMCs came the material, which was cDNA or gDNA.

In the original workflow: Amplification with reference gene primers provided the estimates of nucleated cell counts. Libraries were prepared by immunoSEQ multiplex PCR; TCRdb keeps only in-frame clonotypes and omits some of them. The D gene and trimming were derived from the DNA, and the V and J assignments and clone size from that table. The repertoire includes some 26,000 clones, about 80% of them detected once, and almost 40% sits in the top ten. Per germline, CDR1 MNHEY and CDR2 SMNVEV (reference sequence). The CDR3 has 15 amino acids. Trimming took 5 bases from V and 9 from J; bases not matched to a gene: 7.

This receptor was identified in a man aged 70 or older with acute or convalescent COVID-19. The V gene is TRBV27, the J gene TRBJ1-6; 10 bases align to TRBD1. Material for sequencing was peripheral blood. CDR3 nucleotides: TGTGCCAGCAGTCCCGCGGGACAGGGGACTTCACCCCTCCACTTT. Translated, it gives CASSPAGQGTSPLHF.